This TCR beta chain came from a study of T cells in localized non-small cell lung cancer. Sequencing was performed with immunoSEQ multiplex PCR; in TCRdb, only in-frame clones are kept and a portion is missing. The repertoire has 100,000 or so clones, roughly 90% of them found once; the top ten carry approximately 4%. CDR3 length: 15 amino acids. Whole-study findings and limits: Because only a single region of the tumor was sequenced, heterogeneity remains possible. Median detection of top 100 tumor clones in adjacent lung was around 57 clones.

Comment on this clone: The target antigen is unknown.

Sequenced here: PBMCs, sampled before any cancer treatment. The V call is TRBV21-1, the J call TRBJ1-5. TRBV21-1 is an annotated pseudogene. The clonotype was recovered from a woman aged 35-75 years with stage II squamous cell lung carcinoma. CDR3 nucleotides: TGTGCCAGCAGGGCCGGGACCCAAAGGCGTCAGCCCCAGCATTTT. Protein sequence: CASRAGTQRRQPQHF.